These T cell receptor beta chains were read from a single sample in a study of blood T cell repertoires in COVID-19. Profiled with immunoSEQ multiplex PCR; TCRdb holds only in-frame clones, not every one. The repertoire holds about 150,000 clones, 84% seen once, with nearly 10% in the top ten. Sequenced sample: peripheral blood. These receptors all come from a woman aged 45-60 years with acute or convalescent COVID-19. CDR3s leave out the opening cysteine and the closing phenylalanine or tryptophan.

v_gene	j_gene	CDR3aa
TRBV7-2	TRBJ2-5	ASSISGTTQETQY
TRBV7-8	TRBJ2-5	ASSLGVGVRQETQY
TRBV7-2	TRBJ2-7	ASSSSGTSVNEQY
TRBV7-9	TRBJ1-2	ASSFGQGGSQGYT
TRBV6-5	TRBJ1-6	ASRLGTGPLH
TRBV28	TRBJ1-1	ASTTGGTEAF
TRBV5-1	TRBJ1-5	ASSWGQGDQPQH
TRBV2	TRBJ2-2	ATRTAANTGELF
TRBV21-1	TRBJ2-6	ASSKGANVGLAFYRGANVLT
TRBV1	TRBJ2-5	TSSLLTPQRGAKETQY
TRBV5-1	TRBJ1-2	ASSSGEIGYGYT
TRBV5-1	TRBJ1-5	ASSQGAGNQPQH
TRBV6-6	TRBJ1-3	ASSYPGQVLGNTIY
TRBV2	TRBJ1-1	ASSVGPNTEAF
TRBV5-6	TRBJ2-7	ASSPWTARFSYEQY
TRBV10-3	TRBJ1-5	AISLGGEPQH
TRBV5-1	TRBJ2-5	ASSLMTGSMETQY
TRBV5-1	TRBJ2-3	ASSPRGGTDTQY
TRBV5-8	TRBJ2-7	ASNPPGGVEQY
TRBV9	TRBJ2-7	ASSLQTGEYEQY
TRBV3-1/TRBV3-2	TRBJ1-5	ASRTGLLSNQPQH
TRBV5-1	TRBJ2-7	ASSLWAGTGGYEQY
TRBV5-1	TRBJ2-7	ASSPPGDEQY
TRBV6-5	TRBJ1-2	ASSRQGSNYGYT
TRBV6-5	TRBJ1-1	ASSYKLLNTEAF
TRBV6-5	TRBJ1-1	ASSYSEQGASEAF
TRBV7-2	TRBJ2-3	ASSLGRDSRSSTDTQY
TRBV2	TRBJ2-7	ASSFQGGPEQY